This T cell receptor beta chain was recorded in a study of blood T cell repertoires in COVID-19. The overall study: Acute and convalescent COVID-19 samples came from the United States, Italy and Spain. Sample material is recorded as cDNA or gDNA derived from T cells, B-cell-depleted T cells, or PBMCs.

Under the authors' procedure: Nucleated cell counts were estimated from reference gene primer amplification. The assay was immunoSEQ multiplex PCR, and TCRdb's table has in-frame clones only and misses some. V and J calls and clone size are given by that table; D and trimming were obtained from the DNA. The sample records 150,000 to 200,000 clones, around 90% being singletons. V was clipped by 9 bases and J by 0 bases, with 14 bases between them. CDR1 and CDR2 (germline): SNHLY, FYNNEI. The CDR3 extends over 15 amino acids. This clonotype was sampled from a man aged 40-49 years with active or convalescent COVID-19. The chain recombines TRBV2 with TRBJ2-2; a possible D gene is TRBD1 (6 bases). The sequenced material came from peripheral blood. The CDR3 loop reads CARGWGHANTGELFF. The CDR3 nucleotides are TGTGCCAGGGGGTGGGGACACGCGAACACCGGGGAGCTGTTTTTT.